The entry that follows covers one T cell receptor (beta chain) sequence. Its antigen is not identified. Sequenced by immunoSEQ multiplex PCR; TCRdb stores in-frame clones only, minus some. The data contain about 380,000 clones, approximately 96% of them singletons. The record originates from a study of shared clonotypes between healthy human individuals. V gave up 0 bases and J gave up 1 base; unmatched junction bases: 9. In germline, CDR1 is SGHRS, CDR2 YFSETQ. This CDR3 has 18 amino acids. Regarding the study as a whole: Investigators expected sequencing depth to affect clonotype sharing among donors.

The donors, all of them Caucasian adults, lived in Nashville, Tennessee. What CD8 memory combined were CD45RO+ cells and CCR7-negative CD45RA+ TemRA cells. Sequencing used memory CD8+ T cells sorted from blood. Subset given: CD45RO+ cells pooled with CCR7-negative TemRA cells. This chain joins TRBV5-1 and TRBJ2-5; 10 bases are shared with TRBD2. This TCR came from a man under 40 in good health. CDR3 in DNA: TGCGCCAGCAGCTTGGCGGGTTCTTGGACTAGCGGCCAAGAGACCCAGTACTTC. The encoded protein is CASSLAGSWTSGQETQYF.